This T cell receptor (beta chain) was sequenced during a study of blood T cell repertoires in COVID-19. At the level of the study: PBMCs, B-cell-depleted T cells, or T cells were the source of the cDNA or gDNA that made up the material.

Recruitment covered roughly 22 US areas and drew participants whose ages spanned roughly 18 to 100 years. In the original analysis: Quantification of nucleated cells was approximated via reference gene primer amplification. The table came from immunoSEQ multiplex PCR; TCRdb's copy has only in-frame clones and leaves some out. V and J calls and clone size are as listed in that table; D and trimming were resolved from the DNA. In the table there are more than 300,000 clones, 85% to 90% of which are singletons. CDR1 is SNHLY and CDR2 is FYNNEI in the germline V gene. The CDR3 consists of 15 residues. The germline V and J ends were trimmed by 4 bases and 0 bases, with 10 bases remaining between them.

This clonotype was obtained from a man younger than 45 who had recovered from COVID-19. This chain joins TRBV2 and TRBJ2-1; a possible D gene is TRBD2 (6 bases). Specimen: PBMCs or T cells enriched from blood (not recorded which). The CDR3 sequence is CASSAGLSSYNEQFF. Here the CDR3 DNA reads TGTGCCAGCAGTGCCGGACTAAGCTCCTACAATGAGCAGTTCTTC.